The clone carrying this TCR beta chain was observed a single time. Its antigen remains unknown. The T cells that were sequenced for TCR beta were CD8+ and CD4+ cells from blood. FACS enriched CD8+ TEMRA cells, while bulk CD8+ and CD4+ were negatively isolated. Germline assignment: CDR1 LNHDA and CDR2 SQIVND (reference sequence). Trimming removed 7 bases from V and 0 bases from J, with 15 bases in between. The CDR3 length is 15 residues. The source of the sample is a study of CD8 T cells in Susac syndrome. Study-level results: As the study acknowledged, the number of individuals in its TCR sequencing and HLA analysis was relatively small.

RNA, at roughly 0.5 to 1 ug, was reverse transcribed with random hexamers. TCRdb recomputed calls from the immunoSEQ multiplex PCR reads with MiXCR, one row per CDR3 protein. The repertoire includes some 150,000 distinct CDR3 sequences, roughly 95% of them detected once, and nearly 0.085% sits in the top ten. This chain links TRBV19 with TRBJ1-2, with unresolved D. Material: CD4+ T cells from PBMCs. The sequence was collected from a human donor in good health. The CDR3 region is CASTDGWTSNYGYTF. Written as DNA, the CDR3 is TGTGCCAGTACCGACGGGTGGACCTCTAACTATGGCTACACCTTC.